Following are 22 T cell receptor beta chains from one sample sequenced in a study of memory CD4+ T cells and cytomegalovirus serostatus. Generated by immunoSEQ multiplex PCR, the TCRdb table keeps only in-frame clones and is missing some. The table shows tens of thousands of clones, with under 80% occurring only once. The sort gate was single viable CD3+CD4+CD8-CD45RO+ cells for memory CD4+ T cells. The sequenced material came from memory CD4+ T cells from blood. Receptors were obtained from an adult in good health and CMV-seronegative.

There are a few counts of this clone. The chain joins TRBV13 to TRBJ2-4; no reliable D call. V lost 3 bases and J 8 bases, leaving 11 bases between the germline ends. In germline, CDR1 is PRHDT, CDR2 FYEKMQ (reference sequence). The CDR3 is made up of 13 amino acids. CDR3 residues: CASSFHSGDIQYF. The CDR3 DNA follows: TGTGCCAGCAGCTTTCACAGTGGGGACATTCAGTACTTC.

The CDR3 here is CASSRTGGDTEAFF. The CDR3 DNA reads as TGTGCCAGCAGCCGTACAGGGGGAGACACTGAAGCTTTCTTT. The chain links TRBV5-6 to TRBJ1-1, with TRBD1 matching 8 bases. This CDR3 has 14 amino acids. V shed 4 bases, J shed 3 bases, and the junction held 5 bases outside the gene matches. Germline CDR1 SGHDT, CDR2 YYEEEE.

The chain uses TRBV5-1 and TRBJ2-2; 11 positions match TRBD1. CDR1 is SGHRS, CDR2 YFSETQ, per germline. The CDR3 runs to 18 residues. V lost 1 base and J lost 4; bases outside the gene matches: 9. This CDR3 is CASSLWTGGRQGTGELFF. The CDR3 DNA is TGCGCCAGCAGCTTGTGGACAGGGGGCAGGCAGGGCACCGGGGAGCTGTTTTTT.

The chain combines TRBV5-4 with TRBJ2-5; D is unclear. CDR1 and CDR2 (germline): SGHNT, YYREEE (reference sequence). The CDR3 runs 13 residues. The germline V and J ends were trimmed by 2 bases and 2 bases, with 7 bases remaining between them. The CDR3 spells CASSFSRQETQYF. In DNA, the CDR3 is TGTGCCAGCAGCTTCTCGCGGCAAGAGACCCAGTACTTC.

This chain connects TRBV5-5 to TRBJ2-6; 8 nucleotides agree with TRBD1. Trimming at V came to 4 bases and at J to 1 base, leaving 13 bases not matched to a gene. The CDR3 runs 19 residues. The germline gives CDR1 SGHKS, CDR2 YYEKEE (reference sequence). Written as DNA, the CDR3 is TGTGCCAGCAGCCCCACGGCAGGGGGCATGGGTTCTGGGGCCAACGTCCTGACTTTC. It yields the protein CASSPTAGGMGSGANVLTF.

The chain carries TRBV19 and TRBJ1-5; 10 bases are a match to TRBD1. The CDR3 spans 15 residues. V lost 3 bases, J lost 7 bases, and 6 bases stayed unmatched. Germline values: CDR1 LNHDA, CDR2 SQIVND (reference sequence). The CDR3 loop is CASSIPGTGDQPQHF. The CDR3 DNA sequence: TGTGCCAGTAGTATCCCCGGGACAGGGGACCAGCCCCAGCATTTT.

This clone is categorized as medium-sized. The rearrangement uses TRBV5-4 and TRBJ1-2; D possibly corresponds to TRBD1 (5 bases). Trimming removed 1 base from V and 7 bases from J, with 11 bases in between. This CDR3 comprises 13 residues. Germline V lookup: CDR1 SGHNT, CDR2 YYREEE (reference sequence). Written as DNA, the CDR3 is TGTGCCAGCAGCTTGACCAGGGAGGGTGGCTACACCTTC. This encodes CASSLTREGGYTF.

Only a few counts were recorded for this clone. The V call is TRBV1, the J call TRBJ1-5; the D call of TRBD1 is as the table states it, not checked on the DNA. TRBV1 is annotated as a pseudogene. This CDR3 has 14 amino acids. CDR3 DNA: TGCACCAGCAGCCCGACAGGGGTGGTTCAGCCCCAGCATTTT. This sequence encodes CTSSPTGVVQPQHF.

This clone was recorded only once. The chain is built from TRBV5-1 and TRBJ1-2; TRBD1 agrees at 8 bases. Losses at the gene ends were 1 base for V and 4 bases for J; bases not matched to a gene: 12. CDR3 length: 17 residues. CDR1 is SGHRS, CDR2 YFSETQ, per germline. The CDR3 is CASSLSIPGQGVYGYTF. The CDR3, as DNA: TGCGCCAGCAGCTTGTCCATTCCCGGACAGGGAGTCTATGGCTACACCTTC.

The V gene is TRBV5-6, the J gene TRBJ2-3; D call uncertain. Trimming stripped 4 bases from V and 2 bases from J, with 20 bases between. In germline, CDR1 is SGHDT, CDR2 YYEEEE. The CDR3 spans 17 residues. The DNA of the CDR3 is TGTGCCAGCAGCCCTGAGGATTCCGCGACCTACACAGATACGCAGTATTTT. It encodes CASSPEDSATYTDTQYF.

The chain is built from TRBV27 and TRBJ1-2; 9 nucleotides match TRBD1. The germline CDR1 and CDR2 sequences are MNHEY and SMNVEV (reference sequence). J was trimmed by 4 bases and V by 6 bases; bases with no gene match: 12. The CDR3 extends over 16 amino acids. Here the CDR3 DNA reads TGTGCCAGCAGACCCTCGGGACAGGGACTAGGCTATGGCTACACCTTC. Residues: CASRPSGQGLGYGYTF.

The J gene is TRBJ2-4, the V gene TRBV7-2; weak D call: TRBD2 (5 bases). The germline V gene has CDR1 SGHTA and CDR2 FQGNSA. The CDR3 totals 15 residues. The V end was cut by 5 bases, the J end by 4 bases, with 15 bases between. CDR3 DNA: TGTGCCAGCAGCCCTTCGCTTAGGGAGAAAAACATTCAGTACTTC. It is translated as CASSPSLREKNIQYF.

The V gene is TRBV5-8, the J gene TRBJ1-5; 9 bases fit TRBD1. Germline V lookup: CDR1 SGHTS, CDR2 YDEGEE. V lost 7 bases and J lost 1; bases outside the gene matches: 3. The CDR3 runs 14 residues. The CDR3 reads CASEQGASNQPQHF. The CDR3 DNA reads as TGTGCCAGCGAACAGGGGGCGAGCAATCAGCCCCAGCATTTT.

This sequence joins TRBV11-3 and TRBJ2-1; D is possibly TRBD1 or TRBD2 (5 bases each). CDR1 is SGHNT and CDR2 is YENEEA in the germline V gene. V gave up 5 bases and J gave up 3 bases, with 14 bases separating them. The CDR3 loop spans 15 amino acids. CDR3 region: CASSPGPGVYNEQFF. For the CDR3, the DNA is TGTGCCAGCAGCCCAGGGCCCGGGGTCTACAATGAGCAGTTCTTC.

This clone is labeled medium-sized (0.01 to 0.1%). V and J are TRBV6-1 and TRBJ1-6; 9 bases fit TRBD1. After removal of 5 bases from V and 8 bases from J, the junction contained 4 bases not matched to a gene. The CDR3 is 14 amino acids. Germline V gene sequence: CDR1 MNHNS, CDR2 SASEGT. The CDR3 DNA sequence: TGTGCCAGCAGTATGGGACAGGGCTATTCACCCCTCCACTTT. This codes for CASSMGQGYSPLHF.

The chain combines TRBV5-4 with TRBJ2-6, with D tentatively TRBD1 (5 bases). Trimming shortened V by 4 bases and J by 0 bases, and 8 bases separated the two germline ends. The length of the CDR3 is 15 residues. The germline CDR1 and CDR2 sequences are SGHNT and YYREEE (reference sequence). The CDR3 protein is CASSLDTSGANVLTF. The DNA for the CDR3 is TGTGCCAGCAGCCTGGACACCTCTGGGGCCAACGTCCTGACTTTC. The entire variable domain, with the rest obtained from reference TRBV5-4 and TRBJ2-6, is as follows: ETGVTQSPTHLIKTRGQQVTLRCSSQSGHNTVSWYQQALGQGPQFIFQYYREEENGRGNFPPRFSGLQFPNYSSELNVNALELDDSALYLCASSLDTSGANVLTFGAGSRLTVL.

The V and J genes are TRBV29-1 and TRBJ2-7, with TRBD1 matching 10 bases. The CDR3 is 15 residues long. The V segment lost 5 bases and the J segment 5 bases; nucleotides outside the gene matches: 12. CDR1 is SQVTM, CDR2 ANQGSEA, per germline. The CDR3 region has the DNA TGCAGCGTTACCAAACCGACAGGGGGCCTCGACGAGCAGTACTTC. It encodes CSVTKPTGGLDEQYF.

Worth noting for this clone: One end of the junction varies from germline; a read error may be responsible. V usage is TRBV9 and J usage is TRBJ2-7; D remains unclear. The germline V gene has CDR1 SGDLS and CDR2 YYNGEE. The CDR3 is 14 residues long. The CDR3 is CASSVVSLSHEQYF. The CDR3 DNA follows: TGTGCCAGCAGCGTAGTTTCCCTCTCCCACGAGCAGTACTTC.

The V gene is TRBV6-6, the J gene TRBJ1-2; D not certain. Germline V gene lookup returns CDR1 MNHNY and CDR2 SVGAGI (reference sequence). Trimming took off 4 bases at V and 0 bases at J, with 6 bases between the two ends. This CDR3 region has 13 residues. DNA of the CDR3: TGTGCCAGCAGTTTTTGGCCTAACTATGGCTACACCTTC. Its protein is CASSFWPNYGYTF.

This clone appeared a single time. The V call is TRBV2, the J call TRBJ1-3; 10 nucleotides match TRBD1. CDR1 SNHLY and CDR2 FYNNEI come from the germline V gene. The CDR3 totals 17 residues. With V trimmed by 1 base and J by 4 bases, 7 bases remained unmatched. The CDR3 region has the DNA TGTGCCAGCAGTGAAGAAGGGACAGGGGCGACGGGAAACACCATATATTTT. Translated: CASSEEGTGATGNTIYF.

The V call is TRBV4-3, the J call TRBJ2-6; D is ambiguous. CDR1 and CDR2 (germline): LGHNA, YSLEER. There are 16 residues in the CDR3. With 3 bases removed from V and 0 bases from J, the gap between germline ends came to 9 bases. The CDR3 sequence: CASSQETNSGANVLTF. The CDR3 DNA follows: TGCGCCAGCAGCCAGGAGACGAACTCTGGGGCCAACGTCCTGACTTTC.

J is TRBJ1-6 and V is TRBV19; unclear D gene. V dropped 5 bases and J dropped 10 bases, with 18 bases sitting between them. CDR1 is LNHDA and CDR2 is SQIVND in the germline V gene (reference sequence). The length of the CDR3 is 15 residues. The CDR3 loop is CASSPPEELGSPLHF. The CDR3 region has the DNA TGTGCCAGTAGTCCCCCAGAGGAGTTGGGCTCACCCCTCCACTTT. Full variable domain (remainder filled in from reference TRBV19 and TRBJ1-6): DGGITQSPKYLFRKEGQNVTLSCEQNLNHDAMYWYRQDPGQGLRLIYYSQIVNDFQKGDIAEGYSVSREKKESFPLTVTSAQKNPTAFYLCASSPPEELGSPLHFGNGTRLTVT.